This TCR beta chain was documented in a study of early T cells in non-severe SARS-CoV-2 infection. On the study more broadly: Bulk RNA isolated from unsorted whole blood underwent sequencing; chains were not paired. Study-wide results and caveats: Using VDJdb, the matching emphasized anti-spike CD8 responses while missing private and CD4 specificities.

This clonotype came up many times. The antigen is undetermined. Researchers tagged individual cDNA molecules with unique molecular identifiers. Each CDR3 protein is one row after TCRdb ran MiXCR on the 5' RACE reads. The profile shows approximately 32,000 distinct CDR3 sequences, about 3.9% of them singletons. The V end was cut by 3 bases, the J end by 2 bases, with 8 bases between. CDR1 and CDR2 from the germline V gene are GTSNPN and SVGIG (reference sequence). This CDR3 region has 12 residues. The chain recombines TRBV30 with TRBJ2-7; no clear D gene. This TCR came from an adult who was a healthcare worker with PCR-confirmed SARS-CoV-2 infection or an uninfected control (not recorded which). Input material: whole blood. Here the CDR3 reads CAWRVRAYEQYF. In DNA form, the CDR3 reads TGTGCCTGGAGGGTCAGAGCCTACGAGCAGTACTTC.